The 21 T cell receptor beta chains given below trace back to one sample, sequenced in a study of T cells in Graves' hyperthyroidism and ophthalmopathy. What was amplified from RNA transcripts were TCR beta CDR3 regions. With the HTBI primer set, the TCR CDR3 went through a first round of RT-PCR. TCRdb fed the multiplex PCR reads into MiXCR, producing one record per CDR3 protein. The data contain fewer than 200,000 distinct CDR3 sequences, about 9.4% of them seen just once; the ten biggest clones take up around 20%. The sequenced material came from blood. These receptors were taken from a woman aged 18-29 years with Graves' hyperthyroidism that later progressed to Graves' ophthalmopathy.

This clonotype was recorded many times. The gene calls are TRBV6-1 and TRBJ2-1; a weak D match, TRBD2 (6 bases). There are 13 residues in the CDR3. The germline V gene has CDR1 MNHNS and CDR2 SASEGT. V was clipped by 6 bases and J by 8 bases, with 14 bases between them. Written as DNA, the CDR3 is TGTGCCAGCAGCCGCGGGACTTTAGATGAGCAGTTCTTC. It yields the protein CASSRGTLDEQFF.

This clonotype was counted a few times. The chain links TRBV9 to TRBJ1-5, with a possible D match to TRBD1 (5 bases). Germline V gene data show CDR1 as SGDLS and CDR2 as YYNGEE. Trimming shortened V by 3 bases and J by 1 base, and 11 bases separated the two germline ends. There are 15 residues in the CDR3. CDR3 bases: TGTGCCAGCAGCGGAGGAGACAGCAGCAATCAGCCCCAGCATTTT. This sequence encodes CASSGGDSSNQPQHF.

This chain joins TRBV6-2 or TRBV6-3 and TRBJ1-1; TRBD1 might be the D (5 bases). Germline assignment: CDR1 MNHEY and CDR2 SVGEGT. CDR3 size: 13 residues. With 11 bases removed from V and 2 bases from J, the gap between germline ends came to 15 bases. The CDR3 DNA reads TGTGCCTTCCAGACAGAGAGTAACACTGAAGCTTTCTTT. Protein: CAFQTESNTEAFF.

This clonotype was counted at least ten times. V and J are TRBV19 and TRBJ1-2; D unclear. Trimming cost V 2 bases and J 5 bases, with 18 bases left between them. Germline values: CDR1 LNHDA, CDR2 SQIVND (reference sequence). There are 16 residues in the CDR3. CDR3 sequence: CASSIRESRANYGYTF. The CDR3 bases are TGTGCCAGTAGTATACGGGAATCAAGGGCAAATTATGGCTACACCTTC.

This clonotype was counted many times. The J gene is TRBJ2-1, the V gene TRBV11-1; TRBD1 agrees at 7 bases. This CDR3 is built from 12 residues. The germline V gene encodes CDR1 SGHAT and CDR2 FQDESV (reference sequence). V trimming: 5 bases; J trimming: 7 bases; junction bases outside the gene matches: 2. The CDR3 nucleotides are TGTGCCAGCAGCCGGGACAGAAATGAGCAGTTCTTC. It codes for CASSRDRNEQFF. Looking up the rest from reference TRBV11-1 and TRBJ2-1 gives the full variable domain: EAEVAQSPRYKITEKSQAVAFWCDPISGHATLYWYRQILGQGPELLVQFQDESVVDDSQLPKDRFSAERLKGVDSTLKIQPAELGDSAMYLCASSRDRNEQFFGPGTRLTVL.

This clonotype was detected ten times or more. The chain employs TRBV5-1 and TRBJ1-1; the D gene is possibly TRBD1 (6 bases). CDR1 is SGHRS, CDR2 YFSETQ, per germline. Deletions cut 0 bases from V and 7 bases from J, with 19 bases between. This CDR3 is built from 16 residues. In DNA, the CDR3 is TGCGCCAGCAGCTTGGTGGGGGGGGGGCAGGGCAGTGAAGCTTTCTTT. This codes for CASSLVGGGQGSEAFF. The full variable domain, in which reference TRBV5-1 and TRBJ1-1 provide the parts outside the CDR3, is KAGVTQTPRYLIKTRGQQVTLSCSPISGHRSVSWYQQTPGQGLQFLFEYFSETQRNKGNFPGRFSGRQFSNSRSEMNVSTLELGDSALYLCASSLVGGGQGSEAFFGQGTRLTVV.

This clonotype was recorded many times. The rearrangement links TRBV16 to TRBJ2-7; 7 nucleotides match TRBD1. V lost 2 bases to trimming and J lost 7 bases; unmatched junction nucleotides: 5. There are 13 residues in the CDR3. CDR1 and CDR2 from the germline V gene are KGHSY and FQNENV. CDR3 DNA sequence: TGTGCCAGCAGCCAAGACAGGGCGAGTGAGCAGTACTTC. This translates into CASSQDRASEQYF.

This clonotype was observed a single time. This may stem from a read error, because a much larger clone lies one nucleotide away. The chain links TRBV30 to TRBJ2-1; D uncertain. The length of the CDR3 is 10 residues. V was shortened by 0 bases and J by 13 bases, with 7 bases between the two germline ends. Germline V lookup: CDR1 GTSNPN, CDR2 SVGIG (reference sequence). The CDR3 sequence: CAWSVRVQFF. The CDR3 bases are TGTGCCTGGAGTGTCCGGGTCCAGTTCTTC.

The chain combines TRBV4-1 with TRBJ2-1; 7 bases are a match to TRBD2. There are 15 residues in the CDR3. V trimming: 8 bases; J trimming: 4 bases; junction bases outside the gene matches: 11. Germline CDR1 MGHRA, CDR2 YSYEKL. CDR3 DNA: TGCGCCAGCGGCCTCGCTAGCGGAGCTTACAATGAGCAGTTCTTC. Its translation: CASGLASGAYNEQFF.

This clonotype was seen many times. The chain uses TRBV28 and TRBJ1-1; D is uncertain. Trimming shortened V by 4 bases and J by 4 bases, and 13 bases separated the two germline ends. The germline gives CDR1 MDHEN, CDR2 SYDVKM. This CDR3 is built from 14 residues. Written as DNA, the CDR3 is TGTGCCAGCAGTTCCGAGACGGGGATCACTGAAGCTTTCTTT. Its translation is CASSSETGITEAFF.

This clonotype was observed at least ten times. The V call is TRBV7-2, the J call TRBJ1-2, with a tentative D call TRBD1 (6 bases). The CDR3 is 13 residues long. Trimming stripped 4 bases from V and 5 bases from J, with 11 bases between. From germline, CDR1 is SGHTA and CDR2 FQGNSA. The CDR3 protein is CASSSGQLYGYTF. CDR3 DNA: TGTGCCAGCAGCTCAGGACAGTTATATGGCTACACCTTC.

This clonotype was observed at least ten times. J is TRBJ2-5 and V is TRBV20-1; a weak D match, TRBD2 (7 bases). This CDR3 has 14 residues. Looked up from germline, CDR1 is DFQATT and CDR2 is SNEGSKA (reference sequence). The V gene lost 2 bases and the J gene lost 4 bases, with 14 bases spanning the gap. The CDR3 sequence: CSARSGGGPETQYF. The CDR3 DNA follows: TGCAGTGCTAGAAGTGGGGGGGGGCCAGAGACCCAGTACTTC.

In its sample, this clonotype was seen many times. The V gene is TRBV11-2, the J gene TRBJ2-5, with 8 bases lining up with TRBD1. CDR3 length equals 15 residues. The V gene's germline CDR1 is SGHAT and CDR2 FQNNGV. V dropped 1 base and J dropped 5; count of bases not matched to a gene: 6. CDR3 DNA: TGTGCCAGCAGCTTAGGACCAGGGGGCGGGGAGACCCAGTACTTC. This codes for CASSLGPGGGETQYF.

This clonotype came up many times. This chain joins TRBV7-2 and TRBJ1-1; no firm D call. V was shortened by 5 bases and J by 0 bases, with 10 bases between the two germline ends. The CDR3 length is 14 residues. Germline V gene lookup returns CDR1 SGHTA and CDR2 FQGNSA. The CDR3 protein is CASSRTALNTEAFF. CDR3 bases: TGTGCCAGCAGCCGTACAGCTTTGAACACTGAAGCTTTCTTT.

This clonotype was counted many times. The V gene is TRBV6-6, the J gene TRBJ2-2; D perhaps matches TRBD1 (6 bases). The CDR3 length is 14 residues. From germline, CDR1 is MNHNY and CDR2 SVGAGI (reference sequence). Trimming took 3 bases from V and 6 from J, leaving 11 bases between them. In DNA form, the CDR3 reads TGTGCCAGCAGTTATCGACAGGTGGCCGGGGAGCTGTTTTTT. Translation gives CASSYRQVAGELFF.

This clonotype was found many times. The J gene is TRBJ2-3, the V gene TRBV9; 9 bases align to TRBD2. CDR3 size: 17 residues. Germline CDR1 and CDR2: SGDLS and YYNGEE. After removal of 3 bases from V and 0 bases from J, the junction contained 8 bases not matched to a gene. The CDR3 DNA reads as TGTGCCAGCAGCGCCTCACCGACTAGCGGCAGCACAGATACGCAGTATTTT. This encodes CASSASPTSGSTDTQYF.

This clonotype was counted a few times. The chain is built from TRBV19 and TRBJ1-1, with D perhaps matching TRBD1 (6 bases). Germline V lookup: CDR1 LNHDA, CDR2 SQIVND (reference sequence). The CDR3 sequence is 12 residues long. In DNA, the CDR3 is TGTGTCACTGCGACAGGGAACACTGAAGCTTTCTTT. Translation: CVTATGNTEAFF.

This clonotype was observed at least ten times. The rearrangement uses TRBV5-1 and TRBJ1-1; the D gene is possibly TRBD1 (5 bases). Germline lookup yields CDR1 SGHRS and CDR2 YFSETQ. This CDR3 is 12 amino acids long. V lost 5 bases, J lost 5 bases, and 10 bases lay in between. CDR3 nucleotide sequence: TGCGCCAGCAGGGAAGAGGGGACTGAAGCTTTCTTT. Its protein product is CASREEGTEAFF.

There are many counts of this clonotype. The CDR3 protein is CSAKRGLDTEAFF. CDR3 nucleotides: TGCAGTGCTAAGAGAGGGCTAGACACTGAAGCTTTCTTT. The chain uses TRBV20-1 and TRBJ1-1, with D unclear. The CDR3 loop spans 13 amino acids. Trimming removed 4 bases from V and 3 bases from J, with 12 bases in between. CDR1 DFQATT and CDR2 SNEGSKA come from the germline V gene (reference sequence).

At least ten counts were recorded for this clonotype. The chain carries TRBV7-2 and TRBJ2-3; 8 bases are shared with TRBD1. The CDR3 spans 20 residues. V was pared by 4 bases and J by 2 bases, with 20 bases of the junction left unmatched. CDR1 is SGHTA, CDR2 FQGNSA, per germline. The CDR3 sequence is CASSSPPGTGLGPFTDTQYF. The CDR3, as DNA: TGTGCCAGCAGCTCCCCCCCCGGGACAGGTTTAGGTCCGTTCACAGATACGCAGTATTTT.

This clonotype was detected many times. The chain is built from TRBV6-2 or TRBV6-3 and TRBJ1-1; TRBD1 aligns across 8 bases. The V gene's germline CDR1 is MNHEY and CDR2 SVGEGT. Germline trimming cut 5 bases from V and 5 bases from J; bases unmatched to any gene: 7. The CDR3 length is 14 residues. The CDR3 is CASSPQGAVTEAFF. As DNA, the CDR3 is TGTGCCAGCAGTCCTCAGGGGGCGGTGACTGAAGCTTTCTTT.